The sequence of this T cell receptor beta chain was determined in a study of cytomegalovirus exposure and HLA in healthy donors. Whole-study results and caveats: HLA-A and HLA-B allele assignments for most subjects were reportedly predicted accurately using TCR beta sequences. Later analysis reportedly placed an Asian-associated ancestry cluster below the roughly 690-donor mean in N-insertions. According to reports, the classifier identified cytomegalovirus status with high specificity and sensitivity. TRBV6-2, TRBV6-3 and other indistinguishable V segments were excluded.

As to this clone: No antigen is known for it.

Researchers ran the PCR with 60 Vbeta and 13 Jbeta primers. Method: immunoSEQ multiplex PCR; TCRdb's copy keeps in-frame clones and lacks some. The sample has about 220,000 clones; less than 85% are singletons. The V gene's germline CDR1 is SGHTA and CDR2 FQGNSA. Trimming pared 1 base from V and 1 base from J, leaving 11 bases between. The CDR3 is 16 amino acids. The V and J genes are TRBV7-2 and TRBJ1-5, with a weak D call TRBD1 (5 bases). The clonotype was recovered from a man aged 18-30 years in good health and CMV-seronegative. The sample consisted of PBMCs. This CDR3 reads CASSLDGGLSNQPQHF. The CDR3 DNA reads as TGTGCCAGCAGCTTAGATGGGGGGTTGAGCAATCAGCCCCAGCATTTT.